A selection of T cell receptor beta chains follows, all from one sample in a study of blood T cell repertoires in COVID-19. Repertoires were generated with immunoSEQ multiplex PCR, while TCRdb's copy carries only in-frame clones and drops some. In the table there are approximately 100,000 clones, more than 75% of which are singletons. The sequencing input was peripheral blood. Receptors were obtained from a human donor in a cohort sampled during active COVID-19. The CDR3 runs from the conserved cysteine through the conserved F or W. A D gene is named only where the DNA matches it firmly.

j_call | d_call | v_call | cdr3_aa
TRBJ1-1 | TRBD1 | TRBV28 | CASSSPRDRGRVGKNFENTEAFF
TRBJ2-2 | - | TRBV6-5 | CASKVGRLNTGELFF
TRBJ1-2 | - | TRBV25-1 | CASSELGTNYGYTF
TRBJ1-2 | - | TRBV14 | CASSTTAYGYTF
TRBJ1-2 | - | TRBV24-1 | CATSDSRGNGYTF
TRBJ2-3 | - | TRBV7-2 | CASSSPGTQYF
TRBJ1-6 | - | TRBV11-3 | CASSLLSQGYSPLHF
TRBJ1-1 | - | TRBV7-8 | CASRGLGTEAFF
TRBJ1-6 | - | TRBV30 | CAWGLYNSPLHF
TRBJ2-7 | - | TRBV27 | CASRREALQIYEQYF
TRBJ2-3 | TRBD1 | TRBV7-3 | CASSLTRTGPDTQYF
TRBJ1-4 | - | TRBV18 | CASSREDEKLFF
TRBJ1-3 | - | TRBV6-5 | CASSYSAGFSGNTIYF
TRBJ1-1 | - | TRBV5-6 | CASSLWAGEAFF
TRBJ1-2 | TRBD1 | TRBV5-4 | CASSSGAGGLNYGYTF
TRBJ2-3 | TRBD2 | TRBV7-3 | CASSFGLAEGGGADTQYF
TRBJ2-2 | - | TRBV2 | CASSVRQGGGELFF
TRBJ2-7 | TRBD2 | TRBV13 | CASSPPLAGGSYEQYF
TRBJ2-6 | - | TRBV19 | CASSRLEVSGANVLTF
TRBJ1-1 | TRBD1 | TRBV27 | CASSPETGLNTEAFF
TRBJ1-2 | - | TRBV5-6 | CASSFGQKPNYGYTF